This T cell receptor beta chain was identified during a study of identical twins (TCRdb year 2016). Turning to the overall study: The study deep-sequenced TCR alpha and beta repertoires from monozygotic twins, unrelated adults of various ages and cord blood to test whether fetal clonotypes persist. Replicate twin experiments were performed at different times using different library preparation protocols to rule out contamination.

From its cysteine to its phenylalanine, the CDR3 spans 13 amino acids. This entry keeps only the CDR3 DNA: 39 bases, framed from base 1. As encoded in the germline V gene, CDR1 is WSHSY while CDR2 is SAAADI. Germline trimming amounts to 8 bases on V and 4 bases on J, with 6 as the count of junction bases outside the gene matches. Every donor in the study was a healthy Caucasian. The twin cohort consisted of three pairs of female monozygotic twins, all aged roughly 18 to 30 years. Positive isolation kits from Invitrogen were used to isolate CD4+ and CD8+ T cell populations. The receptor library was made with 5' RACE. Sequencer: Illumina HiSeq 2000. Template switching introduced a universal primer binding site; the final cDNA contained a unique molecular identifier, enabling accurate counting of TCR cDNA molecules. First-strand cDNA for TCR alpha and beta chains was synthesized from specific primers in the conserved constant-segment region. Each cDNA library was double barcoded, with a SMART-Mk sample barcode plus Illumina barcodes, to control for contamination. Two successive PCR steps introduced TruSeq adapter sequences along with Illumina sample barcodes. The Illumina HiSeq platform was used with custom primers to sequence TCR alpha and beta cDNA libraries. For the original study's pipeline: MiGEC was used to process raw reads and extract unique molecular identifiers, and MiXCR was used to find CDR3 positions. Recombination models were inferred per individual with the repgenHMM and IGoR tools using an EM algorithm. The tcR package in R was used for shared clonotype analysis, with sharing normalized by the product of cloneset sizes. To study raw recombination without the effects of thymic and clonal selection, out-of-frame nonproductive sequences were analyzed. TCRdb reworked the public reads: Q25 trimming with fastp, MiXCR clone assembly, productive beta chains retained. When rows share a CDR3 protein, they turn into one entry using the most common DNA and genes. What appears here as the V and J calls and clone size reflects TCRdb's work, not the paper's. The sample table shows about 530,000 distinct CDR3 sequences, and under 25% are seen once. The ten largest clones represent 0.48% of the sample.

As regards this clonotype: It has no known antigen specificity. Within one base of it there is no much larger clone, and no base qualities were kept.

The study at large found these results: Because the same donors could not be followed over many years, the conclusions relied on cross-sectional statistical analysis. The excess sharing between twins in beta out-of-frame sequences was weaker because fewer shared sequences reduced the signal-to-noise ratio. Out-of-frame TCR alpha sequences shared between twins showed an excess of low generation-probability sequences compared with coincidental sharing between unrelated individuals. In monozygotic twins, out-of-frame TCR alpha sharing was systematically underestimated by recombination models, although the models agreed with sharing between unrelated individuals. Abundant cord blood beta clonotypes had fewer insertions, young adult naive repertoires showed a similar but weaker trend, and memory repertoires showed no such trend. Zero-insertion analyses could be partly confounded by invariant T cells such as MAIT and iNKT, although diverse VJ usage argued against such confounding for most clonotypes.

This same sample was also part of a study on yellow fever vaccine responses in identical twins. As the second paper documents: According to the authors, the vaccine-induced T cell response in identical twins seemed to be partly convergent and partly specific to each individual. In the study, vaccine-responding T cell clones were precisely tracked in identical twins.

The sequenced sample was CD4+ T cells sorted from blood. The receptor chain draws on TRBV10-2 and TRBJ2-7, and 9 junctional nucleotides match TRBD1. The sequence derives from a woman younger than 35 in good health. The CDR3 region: CASAPGQGYEQYF. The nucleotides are TGCGCCAGCGCGCCGGGACAGGGTTACGAGCAGTACTTC.